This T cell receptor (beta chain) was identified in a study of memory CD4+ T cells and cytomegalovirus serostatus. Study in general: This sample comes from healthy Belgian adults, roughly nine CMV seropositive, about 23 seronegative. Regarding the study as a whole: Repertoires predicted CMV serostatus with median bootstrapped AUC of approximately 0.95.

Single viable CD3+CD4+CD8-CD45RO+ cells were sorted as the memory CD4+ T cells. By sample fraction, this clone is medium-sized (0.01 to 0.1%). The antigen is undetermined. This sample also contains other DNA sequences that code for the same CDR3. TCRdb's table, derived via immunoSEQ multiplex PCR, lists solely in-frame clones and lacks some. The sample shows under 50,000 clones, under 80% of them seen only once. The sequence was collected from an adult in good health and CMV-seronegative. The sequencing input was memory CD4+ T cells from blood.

The CDR3 is CAWSAGALRGYTF. CDR3 DNA: TGTGCCTGGTCCGCGGGGGCCCTGCGGGGCTACACCTTC. The chain joins TRBV30 to TRBJ1-2, with D possibly matching TRBD1 (6 bases). V was clipped by 5 bases and J by 8 bases, with 18 bases between them. The CDR3 consists of 13 residues. Looked up from germline, CDR1 is GTSNPN and CDR2 is SVGIG (reference sequence).